Listed below are T cell receptor beta chains from one sample, sequenced in a study of blood T cell repertoires in COVID-19. The data were produced by immunoSEQ multiplex PCR, yet TCRdb's version contains in-frame clones alone and is incomplete. The sample carries roughly 240,000 clones, 70% to 85% recorded once. The sample was peripheral blood. All receptors come from a man in his forties who had recovered from COVID-19. The CDR3 runs from the conserved cysteine through the conserved F or W. The D gene is left open where the match is weak. Clone size, where shown, is once, few, many, or a class for clones that have expanded.

clone size,D gene,J gene,V gene,CDR3 DNA,CDR3 protein
-,-,TRBJ2-5,TRBV6-5,TGTGCCAGCAGTTACGTCAGGAAAGAGACCCAGTACTTC,CASSYVRKETQYF
-,TRBD1,TRBJ2-7,TRBV5-4,TGTGCCAGCAGCCCGATAGAAAAGACAGGGGGAAGCTACGAGCAGTACTTC,CASSPIEKTGGSYEQYF
-,-,TRBJ2-7,TRBV2,TGTGCCAGCAGCACCTACGAGCAGTACTTC,CASSTYEQYF
-,TRBD1,TRBJ2-7,TRBV7-9,TGTGCCAGCAGCCTACAGGGGGCAGGCCACGAGCAGTACTTC,CASSLQGAGHEQYF
-,-,TRBJ1-1,TRBV9,TGTGCCAGCAGCGTAGCGCCCGAGAGGTCCCCTGAAGCTTTCTTT,CASSVAPERSPEAFF
-,TRBD1,TRBJ2-3,TRBV5-1,TGCGCCAGCAGCTTGCTGGGGACAGCTAGCACAGATACGCAGTATTTT,CASSLLGTASTDTQYF
-,-,TRBJ1-3,TRBV12-3/TRBV12-4,TGTGCCAGCAGTCCCTTGGCAGGAAACACCATATATTTT,CASSPLAGNTIYF
-,-,TRBJ1-3,TRBV9,TGTGCCAGCAGCGTCGCGGACAATTCGGGAAACACCATATATTTT,CASSVADNSGNTIYF
-,TRBD1,TRBJ1-1,TRBV5-1,TGCGCCAGCAGACAGGGGGGGACAGCGAACACTGAAGCTTTCTTT,CASRQGGTANTEAFF
-,TRBD2,TRBJ2-1,TRBV5-1,TGCGCCAGCAGCTTGGGGGCTAGCGGGAGGATCCACAATGAGCAGTTCTTC,CASSLGASGRIHNEQFF
-,TRBD2,TRBJ2-7,TRBV6-5,TGTGCCAGCAGTTACGGCGCTAGCGGACCCTACGAGCAGTACTTC,CASSYGASGPYEQYF
once,-,TRBJ1-2,TRBV19,TGTGCCAGTAGTTTCTACCTTAAGTCGGGGGATGCTAACTATGGCTACACCTTC,CASSFYLKSGDANYGYTF
once,-,TRBJ2-7,TRBV6-5,TGTGCCAGCAGGGGCAGGCCAGGGGTCGAGCAGTACTTC,CASRGRPGVEQYF
-,TRBD2,TRBJ2-2,TRBV7-2,TGTGCCAGCAGCTTAACTAGCGGGGGGCCCGGGGAGCTGTTTTTT,CASSLTSGGPGELFF
-,-,TRBJ1-6,TRBV19,TGTGCCAGTAGTACCTTTCCTCCCGGGACAACCTATAATTCACCCCTCCACTTT,CASSTFPPGTTYNSPLHF
few,TRBD2,TRBJ2-1,TRBV2,TGTGCCAGCAGTGAAAGACCGGGACTAGCGTCCTCCTACAATGAGCAGTTCTTC,CASSERPGLASSYNEQFF
-,-,TRBJ1-5,TRBV19,TGTGCCAGTCGTCAGTCTAATCAGCCCCAGCATTTT,CASRQSNQPQHF
once,TRBD1,TRBJ1-2,TRBV7-9,TGTGCCAGCAGCTTAGGGTCGGGACAGGGACATGGCTACACCTTC,CASSLGSGQGHGYTF
-,-,TRBJ2-1,TRBV27,TGTGCCAGCAGCCTACAGGGAGCATACAATGAGCAGTTCTTC,CASSLQGAYNEQFF
once,-,TRBJ2-7,TRBV3-1/TRBV3-2,TGTGCCAGCAGCCCAGGGGGGTTCGGGTTCTCCTACGAGCAGTACTTC,CASSPGGFGFSYEQYF
-,TRBD1,TRBJ2-7,TRBV30,TGTGCCTGGAGTCCCGGGACAGGGGCCCTCTACGAGCAGTACTTC,CAWSPGTGALYEQYF
-,-,TRBJ1-5,TRBV5-8,TGTGCCAGCAGCCCCTCGGGTAACAGGGAATATCAGCCCCAGCATTTT,CASSPSGNREYQPQHF
-,-,TRBJ1-1,TRBV29-1,TGCAGCGTTGGTGATCGGGCGGGGACTGAAGCTTTCTTT,CSVGDRAGTEAFF
few,TRBD2,TRBJ2-7,TRBV15,TGTGCCACCAGCAGGGCCAGGACGGGAGGCGAGCAGTACTTC,CATSRARTGGEQYF
-,-,TRBJ2-1,TRBV21-1,TGTGCCAGCAGCAACCCCCCGGCCAGCGGGGGGACCAGCTCCTACAATGAGCAGTTCTTC,CASSNPPASGGTSSYNEQFF
once,-,TRBJ1-2,TRBV6-6,TGTGCCAGCAGTCCCCGCGAGTCGCCCTATGGCTACACCTTC,CASSPRESPYGYTF
-,-,TRBJ2-3,TRBV6-5,TGTGCCATCTCAGAGCGGGATACGCAGTATTTT,CAISERDTQYF
-,TRBD1,TRBJ2-1,TRBV19,TGTGCCAGTACCCCAGTTGGACAGGGCCCCTACAATGAGCAGTTCTTC,CASTPVGQGPYNEQFF
-,TRBD1,TRBJ2-7,TRBV5-4,TGTGCCAGCAGCAGAACGACCGGGACAGGAGGGATCGAGCAGTACTTC,CASSRTTGTGGIEQYF
-,TRBD1,TRBJ1-2,TRBV7-2,TGTGCCAGCAGCTTAGCGGTGCCAGGGGGCGCCGAAGGCTACACCTTC,CASSLAVPGGAEGYTF
-,TRBD1,TRBJ2-7,TRBV6-6,TGTGCCAGCAGCTACTTAACAGGGGGCTCCTACGAGCAGTACTTC,CASSYLTGGSYEQYF
-,TRBD2,TRBJ2-5,TRBV6-2/TRBV6-3,TGTGCCAGCAGTTCCGTAGCGGGACTAGCGGCACAAGAGACCCAGTACTTC,CASSSVAGLAAQETQYF
-,TRBD1,TRBJ1-1,TRBV12-5,TGTGCTAGTGGTTTGGGGGTGGGACAGGGGAACACTGAAGCTTTCTTT,CASGLGVGQGNTEAFF
-,-,TRBJ1-5,TRBV21-1,TGTGCCAGCAGCAAACGCCGACAACTGAATCAGCCCCAGCATTTT,CASSKRRQLNQPQHF
-,-,TRBJ1-1,TRBV4-1,TGCGCCAGCAGCTCCCAGGGTTTGGGCCTAGCTGAAGCTTTCTTT,CASSSQGLGLAEAFF
-,-,TRBJ2-7,TRBV19,TGTGCCAGTAGTATTCGCCACACCTACGAGCAGTACTTC,CASSIRHTYEQYF
-,-,TRBJ1-2,TRBV4-1,TGCGCCAGCAGCCAGGTCCAGGAAGCTAACTATGGCTACACCTTC,CASSQVQEANYGYTF
once,TRBD1,TRBJ1-2,TRBV29-1,TGCAGCGTAGATAGGACAGGGGGAGACTATGGCTACACCTTC,CSVDRTGGDYGYTF
once,-,TRBJ1-1,TRBV6-6,TGTGCCAGCAGTTACTTCCCCGGCGGGGGCAACACTGAAGCTTTCTTT,CASSYFPGGGNTEAFF
-,TRBD1,TRBJ2-1,TRBV19,TGTGCCAGTACGCGGACAGGGGGCGCCTACAATGAGCAGTTCTTC,CASTRTGGAYNEQFF
-,TRBD1,TRBJ1-4,TRBV19,TGTGCCAGTAGTTCCGGCAGGGGGACTAATGAAAAACTGTTTTTT,CASSSGRGTNEKLFF
-,TRBD1,TRBJ1-5,TRBV18,TGTGCCAGCTCACCTGACAGGGGAACTACTTCGCCCCAGCATTTT,CASSPDRGTTSPQHF
-,-,TRBJ1-3,TRBV27,TGTGCCAGCAGTCTTACCGGGTTCTCTGGAAACACCATATATTTT,CASSLTGFSGNTIYF
-,TRBD2,TRBJ2-1,TRBV6-2/TRBV6-3,TGTGCCAGCAGTTCGGGAACTAGCGGGGGAATAGATGAGCAGTTCTTC,CASSSGTSGGIDEQFF
-,-,TRBJ2-3,TRBV5-6,TGTGCCAGCAGTCCAACAGGGTTAAGCACAGATACGCAGTATTTT,CASSPTGLSTDTQYF
-,-,TRBJ1-1,TRBV7-6,TGTGCCAGCAGCTTAATATATGGGGCTTCTACTGAAGCTTTCTTT,CASSLIYGASTEAFF
once,TRBD1,TRBJ1-2,TRBV6-4,TGTGCCAGCAGTGACACCCGGACAGGGGCTGGCTACACCTTC,CASSDTRTGAGYTF
-,-,TRBJ1-2,TRBV24-1,TGTGCCACCAGTGATTTTTCTGGGGGCCGCGGCTACACCTTC,CATSDFSGGRGYTF
-,-,TRBJ2-7,TRBV5-5,TGTGCCAGCAGCTTGGAAAGGACTTCCTACGAGCAGTACTTC,CASSLERTSYEQYF
-,TRBD1,TRBJ2-7,TRBV11-2,TGTGCCAGCAGCTTAGATCTAGAGACAGGGGGGTACGAGCAGTACTTC,CASSLDLETGGYEQYF
few,TRBD1,TRBJ1-6,TRBV10-1,TGCGCCAGCAGTTCGGGACAGGGGGATTCACCCCTCCACTTT,CASSSGQGDSPLHF
-,-,TRBJ2-5,TRBV18,TGTGCCAGCTCACCAGGGGGCCAGGAAGAGACCCAGTACTTC,CASSPGGQEETQYF
-,TRBD2,TRBJ2-5,TRBV6-5,TGTGCCAGCAGAGGACTAGCTGAGGCGACCCAGTACTTC,CASRGLAEATQYF
-,TRBD2,TRBJ2-3,TRBV30,TGTGCCTGCTTCCTAGCGGGGGGGGGTTCCGGTACGCAGTATTTT,CACFLAGGGSGTQYF
-,-,TRBJ2-7,TRBV7-8,TGTGCCAGCAGCTTAGGCACTACCCTCTACTTCGAGCAGTACTTC,CASSLGTTLYFEQYF
-,-,TRBJ2-5,TRBV11-3,TGTGCCAGCAGCCACAACGCCTTGGGACTCCGGTACCAAGAGACCCAGTACTTC,CASSHNALGLRYQETQYF
-,-,TRBJ2-2,TRBV18,TGTGCCAGCTCACCTTTCCGGGGATCCACTGGGACCGGGGAGCTGTTTTTT,CASSPFRGSTGTGELFF
-,TRBD1,TRBJ2-7,TRBV10-1,TGCGCCAGCGGCGACCGGGACAGGGGCGGCGAGCAGTACTTC,CASGDRDRGGEQYF
few,-,TRBJ1-3,TRBV6-6,TGTGCCAGCAGCCTCGACAGCTCTGGAAACACCATATATTTT,CASSLDSSGNTIYF
-,TRBD1,TRBJ2-4,TRBV3-1/TRBV3-2,TGTGCCAGCAGCCAACCGACAGGGGCCTCTGCCAAAAACATTCAGTACTTC,CASSQPTGASAKNIQYF